These 10 T cell receptor beta chains came from one sample sequenced in a study of T cell responses to AZD1222 COVID-19 vaccine. The assay was immunoSEQ multiplex PCR, and TCRdb's table has in-frame clones only and misses some. The data hold 150,000 to 180,000 clones, with around 89% observed a single time. Here the sequenced sample was peripheral blood, taken on day 0 of AZD1222 vaccination. All receptors derive from an adult in good health.

This sequence joins TRBV28 and TRBJ1-6, with a possible D match to TRBD1 (6 bases). The CDR3 is 17 amino acids. CDR1 is MDHEN and CDR2 is SYDVKM in the germline V gene. Trimming removed 3 bases at V and 6 bases at J, with 18 bases between. The CDR3 DNA reads as TGTGCCAGCAGTTTGCCACAGGGTGTGGTGGGTAATTCACCCCTCCACTTT. Translation gives CASSLPQGVVGNSPLHF. Full variable domain (missing parts from reference TRBV28 and TRBJ1-6): DVKVTQSSRYLVKRTGEKVFLECVQDMDHENMFWYRQDPGLGLRLIYFSYDVKMKEKGDIPEGYSVSREKKERFSLILESASTNQTSMYLCASSLPQGVVGNSPLHFGNGTRLTVT.

As DNA, the CDR3 is TGTGCCAGCAGTGCTATGACAGGGGTTACTGAAGCTTTCTTT. Translating gives CASSAMTGVTEAFF. This chain uses TRBV2 with TRBJ1-1; 8 bases line up with TRBD1. The CDR3 is made up of 14 amino acids. With 4 bases clipped from V and 5 bases from J, the junction kept 6 bases outside the gene matches. The germline V gene has CDR1 SNHLY and CDR2 FYNNEI.

The V and J genes are TRBV4-3 and TRBJ2-7; D is undetermined. Germline V CDR1 and CDR2: LGHNA, YSLEER. The CDR3 spans 13 residues. V was cut by 1 base and J by 5 bases, with 9 bases left in between. The CDR3 is CASSQGILDEQYF. The DNA for the CDR3 is TGCGCCAGCAGCCAAGGGATTCTGGACGAGCAGTACTTC.

This chain connects TRBV7-2 to TRBJ1-2; 12 bases are shared with TRBD1. The CDR3 totals 15 residues. Trimming took 4 bases from V and 12 from J; bases not matched to a gene: 12. Looked up from germline, CDR1 is SGHTA and CDR2 is FQGNSA. The CDR3 sequence is CASSSPVPGTGGHTF. The CDR3 nucleotides read TGTGCCAGCAGCTCCCCGGTGCCCGGGACAGGGGGCCACACCTTC. Combining the CDR3 with reference TRBV7-2 and TRBJ1-2 gives the whole variable domain GAGVSQSPSNKVTEKGKDVELRCDPISGHTALYWYRQSLGQGLEFLIYFQGNSAPDKSGLPSDRFSAERTGGSVSTLTIQRTQQEDSAVYLCASSSPVPGTGGHTFGSGTRLTVV.

This rearrangement joins TRBV3-1 (or the pseudogene TRBV3-2) to TRBJ1-6; no firm D call. Germline V lookup: CDR1 LGHDT, CDR2 YNNKEL (reference sequence). This CDR3 is 13 amino acids long. Trimming shortened V by 2 bases and J by 16 bases, and 15 bases separated the two germline ends. CDR3: CASSQPPTGWLHF. The CDR3 nucleotides are TGTGCCAGCAGCCAACCCCCGACGGGATGGCTCCACTTT.

This clone was observed a single time. The chain recombines TRBV19 with TRBJ1-6; unclear D gene. In germline, CDR1 is LNHDA, CDR2 SQIVND (reference sequence). CDR3 length: 15 residues. Trimming removed 3 bases at V and 3 bases at J, with 9 bases between. The CDR3 DNA reads as TGTGCCAGTAGTATTTCAACAAGCTATAATTCACCCCTCCACTTT. Its protein is CASSISTSYNSPLHF.

This chain connects TRBV7-2 to TRBJ1-3; 9 nucleotides match TRBD1. CDR1 and CDR2 (germline): SGHTA, FQGNSA. The CDR3 totals 15 residues. V shed 5 bases, J shed 4 bases, and the junction held 6 bases outside the gene matches. This CDR3 is CASSTRQGVGNTIYF. CDR3 DNA: TGTGCCAGCAGCACCCGACAGGGGGTAGGAAACACCATATATTTT.

V gene TRBV9 combines with J gene TRBJ1-1, with 8 nucleotides matching TRBD1. Germline CDR1 SGDLS, CDR2 YYNGEE. Losses at the gene ends were 4 bases for V and 1 base for J; bases not matched to a gene: 6. The length of the CDR3 is 15 residues. The CDR3 protein is CASSLGTGTNTEAFF. The CDR3 nucleotides are TGTGCCAGCAGCCTGGGGACAGGAACGAACACTGAAGCTTTCTTT. Full variable domain (remainder filled in from reference TRBV9 and TRBJ1-1): DSGVTQTPKHLITATGQRVTLRCSPRSGDLSVYWYQQSLDQGLQFLIQYYNGEERAKGNILERFSAQQFPDLHSELNLSSLELGDSALYFCASSLGTGTNTEAFFGQGTRLTVV.

This sequence joins TRBV20-1 and TRBJ2-1; D is undetermined. Germline V gene data show CDR1 as DFQATT and CDR2 as SNEGSKA (reference sequence). The germline V and J ends were trimmed by 8 bases and 4 bases, with 9 bases remaining between them. The CDR3 covers 11 residues. The CDR3 spells CSLDHYNEQFF. The CDR3 nucleotides are TGCAGTCTTGACCATTACAATGAGCAGTTCTTC.

The J gene is TRBJ2-1, the V gene TRBV9; tentative D call: TRBD1 (6 bases). Per the germline V gene, CDR1 is SGDLS and CDR2 is YYNGEE. This CDR3 has 15 residues. V lost 3 bases and J 0 bases, leaving 10 bases between the germline ends. Written as DNA, the CDR3 is TGTGCCAGCAGCGCAGGACAGCCCTCCTACAATGAGCAGTTCTTC. Amino acid sequence: CASSAGQPSYNEQFF.